The T cell receptor beta chain described here comes from a study of blood T cell repertoires in COVID-19 (dated by TCRdb to the early 2020s). For the study in its entirety: Samples covering the acute and convalescent phases of COVID-19 were provided by collaborators in the United States, Italy and Spain. A de-identified subject ID, COVID-19 status, age in years and sex were almost always included in the sample metadata. The material from the prospective study consisted of cDNA or gDNA derived from T cells, B-cell-depleted T cells, or PBMCs. The repertoires were made available in a free public database intended to serve as a resource for research on the immune response to SARS-CoV-2. Where HLA class I and class II types were available, the types were taken from metadata supplied by the sample provider, not from assay-based typing. The samples were drawn from the first 160 participants of the ongoing ImmuneRACE study and from roughly 1,300 subjects provided by 6 global collaborators. Deeply sampled blood TCRbeta repertoires from subjects exposed to, actively infected with, or recovered from COVID-19 were included in the dataset.

TCRbeta CDR3 regions were amplified from genomic DNA using the immunoSEQ Assay, a bias-controlled multiplex PCR. Turning to the authors' computational methods: Nucleated cell counts per sample were estimated from amplification of reference gene primers within the assay. To quantify the absolute abundance of each unique TCRbeta CDR3 rearrangement, sequence reads were collapsed and filtered. Productive Simpson clonality was computed per sample as the square root of Simpson's diversity index over productive rearrangements. TCRdb obtained this table from immuneACCESS and retained in-frame rearrangements with V and J assigned. These tables miss some clones; where compared with another copy, unresolved V genes account for less than half of the shortfall, and the remainder is unexplained. V, J and clone size reflect that table, while D and trimming were determined from the DNA. This sample has 150,000 to 200,000 clones in its table, and roughly nine tenths of those were observed once. Of the sample, 1.9% is held by the ten largest clones.

A note on this clone: Its antigen specificity is not known. Base qualities were left out, and no much larger clone turns up one base away.

The investigation overall reported the following: How much clinical and demographic metadata was included differed by source and by participant, and the metadata was provided uncurated.

Samples from volunteer blood donors who had recovered from COVID-19 were contributed by a second Seattle source. Collaborating institutions collected whole blood in K2EDTA tubes following their own protocols. For TCRbeta analysis, collaborators shipped samples as frozen whole blood, isolated PBMCs, or DNA extracted from either of those sample types. Via the germline V gene, CDR1 is SNHLY and CDR2 FYNNEI. Its CDR3 holds 18 amino acids, cysteine through phenylalanine. Only the CDR3 region is kept as DNA, spanning 54 bases read in frame from base 1. Here V drops 3 bases and J drops 3 bases, and the junction holds 10 bases not matched to any gene.

The clonotype comes from a man between 18 and 29 years old who had recovered from COVID-19. Specimen: peripheral blood. The chain is assembled from TRBV2 and TRBJ2-1, with 11 junctional bases fitting TRBD2. The CDR3 sequence is CASSEFLGGLAGYNEQFF. The DNA reads TGTGCCAGCAGTGAGTTTTTGGGAGGACTAGCGGGCTACAATGAGCAGTTCTTC.